Below, 12 T cell receptor beta chains from the same sample are listed, as sequenced in a study of T cell responses to AZD1222 COVID-19 vaccine. Using immunoSEQ multiplex PCR, the repertoire was profiled, and TCRdb retains in-frame clones only, with some absent. The sample lists tens of thousands of clones; approximately 80% were seen once. The specimen comprised peripheral blood, sampled on day 0 of AZD1222 vaccination. These receptors were taken from an adult in good health.

The chain employs TRBV7-7 and TRBJ2-2; 8 positions agree with TRBD1. Germline CDR1 and CDR2: SSHAT and FNYEAQ (reference sequence). The length of the CDR3 is 14 residues. Germline trimming cut 5 bases from V and 6 bases from J; bases unmatched to any gene: 5. The CDR3 sequence is CASSLGTGPGELFF. CDR3 nucleotides: TGTGCCAGCAGCCTCGGGACAGGCCCCGGGGAGCTGTTTTTT.

The V gene is TRBV6-2 or TRBV6-3, the J gene TRBJ1-5, with 10 bases lining up with TRBD1. Germline CDR1 and CDR2: MNHEY and SVGEGT. The trim removed 0 bases at V and 4 bases at J, leaving 0 bases unmatched. The CDR3 consists of 15 residues. The CDR3 loop reads CASSYSGQGNQPQHF. In nucleotides, the CDR3 is TGTGCCAGCAGTTACTCGGGACAGGGGAATCAGCCCCAGCATTTT.

This rearrangement joins TRBV20-1 to TRBJ1-2, with no clear D. Trimming took off 4 bases at V and 7 bases at J, with 10 bases between the two ends. Per the germline V gene, CDR1 is DFQATT and CDR2 is SNEGSKA (reference sequence). The CDR3 is made up of 11 amino acids. The CDR3 region has the DNA TGCAGTGCTACCGACACGGCTGGCTACACCTTC. Protein product: CSATDTAGYTF.

The sample holds one count of this clone. The chain has TRBV28 and TRBJ2-2, with D maybe TRBD2 (6 bases). Trimming shortened V by 11 bases and J by 3 bases, and 16 bases separated the two germline ends. CDR3 size: 14 residues. The germline gives CDR1 MDHEN, CDR2 SYDVKM. This CDR3 is CASRRGRDTGELFF. The DNA of the CDR3 is TGTGCCTCGCGGAGGGGTCGAGACACCGGGGAGCTGTTTTTT. Drawing the rest from reference TRBV28 and TRBJ2-2, the complete variable domain is DVKVTQSSRYLVKRTGEKVFLECVQDMDHENMFWYRQDPGLGLRLIYFSYDVKMKEKGDIPEGYSVSREKKERFSLILESASTNQTSMYLCASRRGRDTGELFFGEGSRLTVL.

The V gene is TRBV6-5, the J gene TRBJ1-2, with D possibly matching TRBD1 (6 bases). The CDR3 spans 13 residues. Germline V gene sequence: CDR1 MNHEY, CDR2 SVGAGI. The V and J ends lost 7 bases and 2 bases respectively, with 11 bases between them. The CDR3 loop is CASNSGENYGYTF. CDR3 sequence (DNA): TGTGCCAGCAACTCAGGGGAGAACTATGGCTACACCTTC.

This rearrangement joins TRBV6-2 or TRBV6-3 to TRBJ1-2, with 8 bases that match TRBD1. The germline V gene has CDR1 MNHEY and CDR2 SVGEGT. The ends lost 5 bases at V and 3 bases at J; junction bases unmatched: 11. The CDR3 spans 16 residues. The CDR3 loop is CASSDFPGQAYYGYTF. Written as DNA, the CDR3 is TGTGCCAGCAGTGACTTTCCGGGACAGGCATACTATGGCTACACCTTC.

This clone was found a few times. The chain couples TRBV18 to TRBJ2-1; 7 positions match TRBD2. The CDR3 is 15 residues long. Trimming took 3 bases from V and 6 from J; bases not matched to a gene: 8. Germline V gene lookup returns CDR1 KGHSH and CDR2 LQKENI. CDR3 region: CASSPGGSSRNEQFF. The CDR3, as DNA: TGTGCCAGCTCACCCGGCGGGAGCTCCCGCAATGAGCAGTTCTTC. Supplemented by reference TRBV18 and TRBJ2-1, the full variable domain reads NAGVMQNPRHLVRRRGQEARLRCSPMKGHSHVYWYRQLPEEGLKFMVYLQKENIIDESGMPKERFSAEFPKEGPSILRIQQVVRGDSAAYFCASSPGGSSRNEQFFGPGTRLTVL.

The chain employs TRBV2 and TRBJ1-3; the D is unclear. Trimming shortened V by 3 bases and J by 4 bases, and 10 bases separated the two germline ends. This CDR3 comprises 14 residues. CDR1 SNHLY and CDR2 FYNNEI come from the germline V gene. CDR3 sequence reads: CASSDPPRGNTIYF. CDR3 DNA sequence: TGTGCCAGCAGTGACCCTCCGAGAGGAAACACCATATATTTT.

The chain uses TRBV2 and TRBJ1-1, with 7 bases lining up with TRBD1. Per the germline V gene, CDR1 is SNHLY and CDR2 is FYNNEI. This CDR3 comprises 12 residues. The J segment lost 6 bases and the V segment lost 9 bases, leaving 7 bases of the junction unmatched. For the CDR3, the DNA is TGTGCCAGACAGGGGCTCGGCGCTGAAGCTTTCTTT. Encoded protein: CARQGLGAEAFF. Full variable domain (outside the CDR3, taken from reference TRBV2 and TRBJ1-1): EPEVTQTPSHQVTQMGQEVILRCVPISNHLYFYWYRQILGQKVEFLVSFYNNEISEKSEIFDDQFSVERPDGSNFTLKIRSTKLEDSAMYFCARQGLGAEAFFGQGTRLTVV.

The chain couples TRBV7-2 to TRBJ2-1; 8 nucleotides align to TRBD2. The CDR3 runs to 15 residues. Looked up from germline, CDR1 is SGHTA and CDR2 is FQGNSA. Losses at the gene ends were 5 bases for V and 5 bases for J; bases not matched to a gene: 8. CDR3 coding DNA: TGTGCCAGCAGCCCCCCCGGGACTAGACACAATGAGCAGTTCTTC. Translating it yields CASSPPGTRHNEQFF.

This sequence joins TRBV6-4 and TRBJ2-1; no firm D call. CDR1 and CDR2 (germline): MRHNA, SNTAGT. Trimming pared 2 bases from V and 5 bases from J, leaving 13 bases between. The CDR3 is 15 amino acids. The CDR3 DNA reads TGTGCCAGCAGTGACGCCTATCCAAGCCACAATGAGCAGTTCTTC. Residues: CASSDAYPSHNEQFF.

V gene TRBV18 combines with J gene TRBJ2-3; D remains unclear. CDR3 length: 18 amino acids. The V and J ends lost 3 bases and 0 bases respectively, with 19 bases between them. CDR1 is KGHSH, CDR2 LQKENI, per germline. This CDR3 is CASSPLSIKETSTDTQYF. DNA for the CDR3: TGTGCCAGCTCACCGCTTTCGATAAAGGAAACTAGCACAGATACGCAGTATTTT.